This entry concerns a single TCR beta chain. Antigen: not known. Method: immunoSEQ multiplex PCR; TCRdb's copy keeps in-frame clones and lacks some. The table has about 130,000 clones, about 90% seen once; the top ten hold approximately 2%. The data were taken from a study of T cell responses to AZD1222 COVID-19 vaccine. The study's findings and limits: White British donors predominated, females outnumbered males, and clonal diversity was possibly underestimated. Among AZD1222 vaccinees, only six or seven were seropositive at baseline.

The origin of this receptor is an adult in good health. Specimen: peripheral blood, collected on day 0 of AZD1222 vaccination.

CDR3 bases: TGTGCCAGCAGCTTAGTGTACAGACTGGGTGAGGAGCAGTTCTTC. It translates to CASSLVYRLGEEQFF. The chain has TRBV7-6 and TRBJ2-1; D not certain. This CDR3 is 15 amino acids long. Germline V gene sequence: CDR1 SGHVS, CDR2 FNYEAQ. V lost 1 base, J lost 10 bases, and 17 bases lay in between. The whole variable domain, filled in from reference TRBV7-6 and TRBJ2-1, reads GAGVSQSPRYKVTKRGQDVALRCDPISGHVSLYWYRQALGQGPEFLTYFNYEAQQDKSGLPNDRFSAERPEGSISTLTIQRTEQRDSAMYRCASSLVYRLGEEQFFGPGTRLTVL.